The rows below give T cell receptor beta chains drawn from one sample of a study of T cell responses to AZD1222 COVID-19 vaccine. Sequenced by immunoSEQ multiplex PCR; TCRdb stores in-frame clones only, minus some. The sample has some 110,000 clones; roughly 87% are singletons. The sequenced sample was peripheral blood, obtained on day 0 of AZD1222 vaccination. These receptor sequences come from an adult in good health. Each CDR3 is given without its conserved first and last residue.

CDR3 | V
ASSGGIGYT | TRBV19
AVQGISGQPQH | TRBV6-5
ASRIRQGRNSNQPQH | TRBV28
ASSQVRDPSYEQY | TRBV4-1
ASSRRYGQGLSYEQY | TRBV14
ASSAGPQETQY | TRBV5-1
ASSSGQGGGNTEAF | TRBV11-3
ASSTPRDGTDTQY | TRBV7-9
ASSSGTGDEKLF | TRBV7-9
ASSFIRFELGDGYEQY | TRBV7-9
ATSRESMNTEAF | TRBV15
ASSSMQGYT | TRBV28
AISEAGTSGIYEQY | TRBV10-3
ASSLDRGGGYT | TRBV7-6
SVRTSTDTQY | TRBV29-1
ASSLGPRNEQF | TRBV18
ASSHLGGEGTEAF | TRBV14
ASSFPPDTQY | TRBV27
ASSWPPGLYEQY | TRBV7-8
ASSHRPINNSPLH | TRBV4-1
ASMRGQGGSGANVLT | TRBV2
ASSAGSSGNTIY | TRBV2
ATIQAEYTEAF | TRBV28
ARSSGLPNTGELF | TRBV5-3
ASSQLGSSGGRAGYNEQF | TRBV28
ASSHLQGYEQY | TRBV4-1
ASSLFLATNTGELF | TRBV5-8
AWSFTGAIYGYT | TRBV30
ASSKAGENEKLF | TRBV7-6
AWSSGFAGGGNTIY | TRBV30
ASSEHTGSGDTEAF | TRBV9
ASSIGAEAF | TRBV19
ASSGGHLTYSNQPQH | TRBV19
ATLAGVQETQY | TRBV28
SALPTGPGSYNEQF | TRBV29-1
ASGTGYEKLF | TRBV9
ATMWGGIDGYT | TRBV28
ASSLRTGRVGANVLT | TRBV7-9
ASSLGLAGGSTDTQY | TRBV3-1/TRBV3-2